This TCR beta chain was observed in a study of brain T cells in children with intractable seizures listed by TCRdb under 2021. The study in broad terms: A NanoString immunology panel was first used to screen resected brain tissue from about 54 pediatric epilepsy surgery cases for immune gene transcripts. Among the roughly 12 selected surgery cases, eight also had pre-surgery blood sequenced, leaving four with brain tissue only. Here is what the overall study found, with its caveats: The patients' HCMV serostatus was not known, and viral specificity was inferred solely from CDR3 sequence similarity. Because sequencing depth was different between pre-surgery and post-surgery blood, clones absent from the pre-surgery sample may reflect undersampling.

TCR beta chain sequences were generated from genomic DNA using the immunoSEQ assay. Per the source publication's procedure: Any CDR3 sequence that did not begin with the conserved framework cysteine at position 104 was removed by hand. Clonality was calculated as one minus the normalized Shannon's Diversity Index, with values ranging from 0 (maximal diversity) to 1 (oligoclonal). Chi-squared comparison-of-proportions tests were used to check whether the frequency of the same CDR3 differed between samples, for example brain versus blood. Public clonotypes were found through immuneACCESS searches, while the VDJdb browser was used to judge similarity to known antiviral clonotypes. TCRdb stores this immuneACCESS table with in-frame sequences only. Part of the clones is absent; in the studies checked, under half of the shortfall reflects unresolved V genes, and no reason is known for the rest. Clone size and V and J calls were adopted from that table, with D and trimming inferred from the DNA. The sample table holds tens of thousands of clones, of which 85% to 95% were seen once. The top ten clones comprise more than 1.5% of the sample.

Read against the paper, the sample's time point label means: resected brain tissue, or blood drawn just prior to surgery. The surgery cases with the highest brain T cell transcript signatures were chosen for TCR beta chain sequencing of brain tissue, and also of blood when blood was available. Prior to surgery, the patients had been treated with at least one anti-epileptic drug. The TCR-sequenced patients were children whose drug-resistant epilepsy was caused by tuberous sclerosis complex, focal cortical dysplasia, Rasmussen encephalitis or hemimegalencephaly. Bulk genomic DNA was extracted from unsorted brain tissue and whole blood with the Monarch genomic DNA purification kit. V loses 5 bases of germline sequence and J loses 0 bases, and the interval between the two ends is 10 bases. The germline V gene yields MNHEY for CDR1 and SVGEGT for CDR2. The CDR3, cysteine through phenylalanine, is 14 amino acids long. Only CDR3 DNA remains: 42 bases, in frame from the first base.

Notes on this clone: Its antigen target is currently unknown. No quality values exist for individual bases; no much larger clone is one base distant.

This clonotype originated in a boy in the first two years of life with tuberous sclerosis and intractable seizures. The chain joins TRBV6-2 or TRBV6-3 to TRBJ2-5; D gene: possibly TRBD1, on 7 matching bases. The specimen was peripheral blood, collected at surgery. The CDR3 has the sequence CASSRGTDQETQYF. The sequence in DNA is TGTGCCAGCAGTCGCGGGACAGACCAAGAGACCCAGTACTTC.